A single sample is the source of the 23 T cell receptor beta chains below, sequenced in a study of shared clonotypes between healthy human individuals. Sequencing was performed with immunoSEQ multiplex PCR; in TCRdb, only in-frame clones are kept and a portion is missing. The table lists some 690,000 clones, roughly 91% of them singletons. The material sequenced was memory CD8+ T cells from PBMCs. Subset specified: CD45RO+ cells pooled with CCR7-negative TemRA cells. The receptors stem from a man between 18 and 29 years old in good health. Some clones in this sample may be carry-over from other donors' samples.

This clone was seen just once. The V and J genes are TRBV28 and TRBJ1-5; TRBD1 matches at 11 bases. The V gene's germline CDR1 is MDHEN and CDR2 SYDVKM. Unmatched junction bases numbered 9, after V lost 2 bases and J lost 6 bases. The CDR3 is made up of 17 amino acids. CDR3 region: CASSLLGGQGVAQPQHF. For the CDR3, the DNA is TGTGCCAGCAGTTTACTCGGGGGACAGGGGGTTGCTCAGCCCCAGCATTTT.

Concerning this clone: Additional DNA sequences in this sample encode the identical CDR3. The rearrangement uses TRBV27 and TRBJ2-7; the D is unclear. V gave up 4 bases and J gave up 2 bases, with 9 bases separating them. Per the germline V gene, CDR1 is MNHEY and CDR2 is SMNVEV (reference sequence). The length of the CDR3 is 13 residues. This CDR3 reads CASSYGRTYEQYF. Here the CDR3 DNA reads TGTGCCAGCAGTTACGGCCGGACCTACGAGCAGTACTTC.

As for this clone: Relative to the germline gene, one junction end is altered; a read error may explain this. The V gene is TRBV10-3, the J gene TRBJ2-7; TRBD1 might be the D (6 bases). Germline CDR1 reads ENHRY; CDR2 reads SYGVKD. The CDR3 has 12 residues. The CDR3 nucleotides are TGTGCCATCAAGGGGGTCTCCCACGAGCAGTACTTC. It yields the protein CAIKGVSHEQYF.

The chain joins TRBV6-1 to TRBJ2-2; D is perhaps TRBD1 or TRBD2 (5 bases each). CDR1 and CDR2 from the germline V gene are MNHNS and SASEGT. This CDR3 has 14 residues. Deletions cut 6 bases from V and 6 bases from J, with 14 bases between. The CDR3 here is CASRTGPEPGELFF. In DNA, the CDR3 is TGTGCCAGCAGGACGGGACCGGAGCCCGGGGAGCTGTTTTTT.

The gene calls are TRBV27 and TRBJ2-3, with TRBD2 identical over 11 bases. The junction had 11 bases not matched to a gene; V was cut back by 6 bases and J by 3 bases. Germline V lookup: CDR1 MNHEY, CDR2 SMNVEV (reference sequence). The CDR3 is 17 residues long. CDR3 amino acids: CASSSEHLAGGTDTQYF. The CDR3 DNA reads TGTGCCAGCAGCTCCGAACACCTAGCGGGAGGAACAGATACGCAGTATTTT.

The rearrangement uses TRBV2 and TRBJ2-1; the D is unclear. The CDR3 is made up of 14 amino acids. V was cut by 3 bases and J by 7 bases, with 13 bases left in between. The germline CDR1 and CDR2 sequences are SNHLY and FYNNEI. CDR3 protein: CASSDGERLNEQFF. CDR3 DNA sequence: TGTGCCAGCAGTGATGGAGAAAGACTTAATGAGCAGTTCTTC.

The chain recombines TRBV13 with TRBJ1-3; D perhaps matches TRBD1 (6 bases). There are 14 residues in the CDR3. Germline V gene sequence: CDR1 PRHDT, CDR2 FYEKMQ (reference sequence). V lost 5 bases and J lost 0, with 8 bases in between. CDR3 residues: CASSPGDSGNTIYF. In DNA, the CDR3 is TGTGCCAGCAGCCCAGGGGACTCTGGAAACACCATATATTTT.

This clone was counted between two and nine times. CDR3 sequence reads: CASSHGTLNTEAFF. The CDR3 DNA reads TGTGCCAGCTCACATGGGACGTTGAACACTGAAGCTTTCTTT. This chain uses TRBV18 with TRBJ1-1; TRBD1 is a possible D gene (5 bases). The germline V gene encodes CDR1 KGHSH and CDR2 LQKENI. CDR3 size: 14 residues. Trimming took off 4 bases at V and 0 bases at J, with 9 bases between the two ends. The variable domain in full, with the rest retrieved from reference TRBV18 and TRBJ1-1, is NAGVMQNPRHLVRRRGQEARLRCSPMKGHSHVYWYRQLPEEGLKFMVYLQKENIIDESGMPKERFSAEFPKEGPSILRIQQVVRGDSAAYFCASSHGTLNTEAFFGQGTRLTVV.

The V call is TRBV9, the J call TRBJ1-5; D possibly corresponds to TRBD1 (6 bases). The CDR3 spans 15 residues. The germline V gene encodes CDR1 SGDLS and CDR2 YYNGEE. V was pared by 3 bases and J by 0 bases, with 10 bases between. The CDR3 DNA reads TGTGCCAGCAGCGCCCCAGGGGATAGCAATCAGCCCCAGCATTTT. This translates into CASSAPGDSNQPQHF.

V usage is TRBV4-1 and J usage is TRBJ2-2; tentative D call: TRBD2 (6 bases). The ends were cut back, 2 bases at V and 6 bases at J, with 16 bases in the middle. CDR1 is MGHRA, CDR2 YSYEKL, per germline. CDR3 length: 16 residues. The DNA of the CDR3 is TGCGCCAGCAGCCAACTACGGCGGGAAGGGGCCGGGGAGCTGTTTTTT. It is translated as CASSQLRREGAGELFF.

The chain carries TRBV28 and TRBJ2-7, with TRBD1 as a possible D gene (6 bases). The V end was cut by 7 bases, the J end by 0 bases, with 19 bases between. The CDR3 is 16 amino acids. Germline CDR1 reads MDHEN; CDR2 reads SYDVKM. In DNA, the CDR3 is TGTGCCAGCACCCACAGGGACCTACGTAGCTCCTACGAGCAGTACTTC. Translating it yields CASTHRDLRSSYEQYF.

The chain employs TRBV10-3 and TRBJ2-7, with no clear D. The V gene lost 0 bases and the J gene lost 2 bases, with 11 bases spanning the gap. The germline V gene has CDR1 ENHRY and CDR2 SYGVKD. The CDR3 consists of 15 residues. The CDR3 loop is CAISESKDVTYEQYF. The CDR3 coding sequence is TGTGCCATCAGTGAGTCTAAGGACGTCACCTACGAGCAGTACTTC.

CDR3 in amino acids: CASSLTQGSEAFF. Written as DNA, the CDR3 is TGTGCCAGCTCACTCACCCAGGGCTCTGAAGCTTTCTTT. The chain links TRBV18 to TRBJ1-1; possibly TRBD1 for D (5 bases). CDR3 size: 13 residues. Germline assignment: CDR1 KGHSH and CDR2 LQKENI. The V end was cut by 4 bases, the J end by 6 bases, with 12 bases between.

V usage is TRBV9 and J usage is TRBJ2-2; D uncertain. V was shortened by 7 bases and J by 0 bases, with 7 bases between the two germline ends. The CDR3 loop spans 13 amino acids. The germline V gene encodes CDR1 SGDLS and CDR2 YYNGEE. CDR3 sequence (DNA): TGTGCCAGCGCCACCTCGAACACCGGGGAGCTGTTTTTT. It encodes CASATSNTGELFF.

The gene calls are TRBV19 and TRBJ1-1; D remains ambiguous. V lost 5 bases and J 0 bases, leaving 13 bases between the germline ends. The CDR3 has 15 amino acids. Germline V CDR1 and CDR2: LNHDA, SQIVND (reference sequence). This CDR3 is CASSDQRAMNTEAFF. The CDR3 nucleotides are TGTGCCAGTAGTGATCAGCGTGCGATGAACACTGAAGCTTTCTTT. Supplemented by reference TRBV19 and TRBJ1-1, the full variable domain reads DGGITQSPKYLFRKEGQNVTLSCEQNLNHDAMYWYRQDPGQGLRLIYYSQIVNDFQKGDIAEGYSVSREKKESFPLTVTSAQKNPTAFYLCASSDQRAMNTEAFFGQGTRLTVV.

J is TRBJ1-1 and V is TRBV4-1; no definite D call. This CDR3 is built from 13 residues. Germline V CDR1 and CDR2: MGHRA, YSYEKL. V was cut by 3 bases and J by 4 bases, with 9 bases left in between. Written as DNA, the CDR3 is TGCGCCAGCAGCCAGGGGTGGGTCACTGAAGCTTTCTTT. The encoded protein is CASSQGWVTEAFF.

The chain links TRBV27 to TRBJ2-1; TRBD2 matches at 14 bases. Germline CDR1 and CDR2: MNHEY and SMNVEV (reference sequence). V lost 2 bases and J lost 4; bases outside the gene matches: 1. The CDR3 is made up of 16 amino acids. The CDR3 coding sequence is TGTGCCAGCAGTTTAGGACTAGCGGGAGGTTACAATGAGCAGTTCTTC. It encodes CASSLGLAGGYNEQFF.

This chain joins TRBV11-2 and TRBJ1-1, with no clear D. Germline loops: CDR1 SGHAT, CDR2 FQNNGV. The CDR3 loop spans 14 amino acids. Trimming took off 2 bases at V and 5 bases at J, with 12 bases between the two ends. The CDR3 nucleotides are TGTGCCAGCAGCTTACTGCTTGAAGGGACTGAAGCTTTCTTT. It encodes CASSLLLEGTEAFF.

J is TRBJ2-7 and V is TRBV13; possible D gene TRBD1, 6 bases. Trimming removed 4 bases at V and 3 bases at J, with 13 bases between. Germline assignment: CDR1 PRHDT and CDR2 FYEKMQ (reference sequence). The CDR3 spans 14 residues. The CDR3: CASSSRQEYYEQYF. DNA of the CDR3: TGTGCCAGCAGCTCACGACAGGAGTACTACGAGCAGTACTTC.

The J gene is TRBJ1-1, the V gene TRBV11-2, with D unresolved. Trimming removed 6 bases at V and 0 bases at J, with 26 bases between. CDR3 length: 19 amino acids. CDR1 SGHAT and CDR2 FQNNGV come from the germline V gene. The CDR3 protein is CASRFPGVTTGGMNTEAFF. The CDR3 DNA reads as TGTGCCAGCAGATTTCCCGGGGTTACCACCGGAGGGATGAACACTGAAGCTTTCTTT.

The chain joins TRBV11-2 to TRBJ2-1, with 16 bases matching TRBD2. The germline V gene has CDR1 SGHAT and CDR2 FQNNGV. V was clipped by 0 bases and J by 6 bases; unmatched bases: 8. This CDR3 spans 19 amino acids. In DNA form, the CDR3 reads TGTGCCAGCAGCTTAGAAATCGGGACTAGCGGGAGGGCGTTCAATGAGCAGTTCTTC. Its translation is CASSLEIGTSGRAFNEQFF.

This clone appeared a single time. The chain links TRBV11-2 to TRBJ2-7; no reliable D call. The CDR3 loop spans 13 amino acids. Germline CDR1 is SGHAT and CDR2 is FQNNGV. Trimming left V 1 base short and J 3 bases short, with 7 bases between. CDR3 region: CASSLGAGYEQYF. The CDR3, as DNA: TGTGCCAGCAGCTTAGGGGCAGGCTACGAGCAGTACTTC. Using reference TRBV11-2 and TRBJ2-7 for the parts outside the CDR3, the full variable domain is EAGVAQSPRYKIIEKRQSVAFWCNPISGHATLYWYQQILGQGPKLLIQFQNNGVVDDSQLPKDRFSAERLKGVDSTLKIQPAKLEDSAVYLCASSLGAGYEQYFGPGTRLTVT.

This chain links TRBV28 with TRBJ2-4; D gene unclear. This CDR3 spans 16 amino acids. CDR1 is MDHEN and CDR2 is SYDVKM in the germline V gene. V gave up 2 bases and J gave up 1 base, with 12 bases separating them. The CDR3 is CASSLRLRFAKNIQYF. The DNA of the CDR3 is TGTGCCAGCAGTTTAAGGTTACGCTTTGCCAAAAACATTCAGTACTTC.